The 30 T cell receptor beta chains reported below all come from one sample, sequenced in a study of post-analysis software for immune sequencing data. Study-wide results and limits: Comparison of patients with controls showed five TRBV segments more frequent in patients, TRBV5-6, TRBV5-1 and TRBV20-1 among them.

Included in the TCR beta cDNA libraries were unique molecular identifiers. TCRdb fed the PCR reads into MiXCR, producing one record per CDR3 protein. This table holds about 540,000 distinct CDR3 sequences, roughly 34% found once. For these TCRs, the target antigens are not known. Source material: blood. The receptors were gathered from a girl younger than 18 with multiple sclerosis.

In its sample, this clonotype was seen a few times. This chain connects TRBV5-6 to TRBJ2-5; 9 bases fit TRBD2. The germline gives CDR1 SGHDT, CDR2 YYEEEE. CDR3 size: 15 residues. With 3 bases clipped from V and 1 base from J, the junction kept 4 bases outside the gene matches. The CDR3 region has the DNA TGTGCCAGCAGCTCCGCGGGGGGGGCCCAAGAGACCCAGTACTTC. Translation gives CASSSAGGAQETQYF.

In regard to this clonotype: A much larger clonotype is one base distant, so this may be a read error. The genes are TRBV10-3 and TRBJ2-1; perhaps TRBD2 as D (5 bases). V was shortened by 9 bases and J by 4 bases, with 13 bases between the two germline ends. CDR1 and CDR2 (germline): ENHRY, SYGVKD. This CDR3 is 13 amino acids long. CDR3 loop: CAIQLGSYNEQFF. For the CDR3, the DNA is TGTGCCATACAGCTAGGGAGTTACAATGAGCAGTTCTTC.

The chain recombines TRBV5-6 with TRBJ1-5, with 7 positions matching TRBD1. The V segment lost 1 base and the J segment 3 bases; nucleotides outside the gene matches: 7. There are 16 residues in the CDR3. Looked up from germline, CDR1 is SGHDT and CDR2 is YYEEEE. CDR3 in amino acids: CASSLRDSPHNQPQHF. CDR3 in DNA: TGTGCCAGCAGCTTGAGGGACAGCCCACACAATCAGCCCCAGCATTTT.

This clonotype appeared once. The gene calls are TRBV18 and TRBJ2-1; 13 nucleotides agree with TRBD2. Germline V gene data show CDR1 as KGHSH and CDR2 as LQKENI. The CDR3 has 16 amino acids. The V gene end was trimmed by 5 bases and the J gene end by 7 bases; junction bases not matched to a gene: 8. The CDR3 nucleotides are TGTGCCAGCTCAACCGGACTAGCGGGGGTGGTTAATGAGCAGTTCTTC. Translated: CASSTGLAGVVNEQFF.

In its sample, this clonotype was seen a few times. V and J are TRBV7-3 and TRBJ2-3, with TRBD2 identical over 9 bases. After removal of 3 bases from V and 4 bases from J, the junction contained 5 bases not matched to a gene. Looked up from germline, CDR1 is SGHTA and CDR2 is FQGTGA. The CDR3 extends over 15 amino acids. CDR3: CASSFRSGGSDTQYF. The CDR3, as DNA: TGTGCCAGCAGCTTTCGTAGCGGGGGTTCAGATACGCAGTATTTT.

The V call is TRBV4-1, the J call TRBJ2-3, with D possibly being TRBD1 or TRBD2 (5 bases each). The length of the CDR3 is 15 residues. The germline CDR1 and CDR2 sequences are MGHRA and YSYEKL. V was trimmed by 0 bases and J by 3 bases, leaving 10 bases between them. CDR3 in amino acids: CASSQDLWGTDTQYF. The CDR3 region has the DNA TGCGCCAGCAGCCAAGACCTTTGGGGGACAGATACGCAGTATTTT.

This clonotype occurred a few times. This chain joins TRBV20-1 and TRBJ1-4; D is undetermined. The V end lost 6 bases, the J end lost 8 bases, and 13 bases lay between the germline ends. Germline CDR1 is DFQATT and CDR2 is SNEGSKA (reference sequence). This CDR3 has 12 amino acids. The CDR3, as DNA: TGCAGTGCGGCAGCGACCGGGGAAAAACTGTTTTTT. Translating it yields CSAAATGEKLFF.

The chain joins TRBV7-2 to TRBJ2-7, with unresolved D. The V end lost 0 bases, the J end lost 5 bases, and 8 bases lay between the germline ends. CDR1 and CDR2 from the germline V gene are SGHTA and FQGNSA. This CDR3 is built from 13 residues. In nucleotides, the CDR3 is TGTGCCAGCAGCTTAGCGTTCTGGCACGAGCAGTACTTC. Its translation is CASSLAFWHEQYF. Drawing the rest from reference TRBV7-2 and TRBJ2-7, the complete variable domain is GAGVSQSPSNKVTEKGKDVELRCDPISGHTALYWYRQSLGQGLEFLIYFQGNSAPDKSGLPSDRFSAERTGGSVSTLTIQRTQQEDSAVYLCASSLAFWHEQYFGPGTRLTVT.

This clonotype has just a few counts. The V call is TRBV4-1, the J call TRBJ2-5, with TRBD2 identical over 7 bases. There are 16 residues in the CDR3. CDR1 is MGHRA and CDR2 is YSYEKL in the germline V gene. V lost 1 base, J lost 5 bases, and 10 bases stayed unmatched. The CDR3 region is CASSQVGAGLAETQYF. The CDR3 bases are TGCGCCAGCAGCCAAGTGGGAGCGGGGTTAGCGGAGACCCAGTACTTC.

The chain carries TRBV6-4 and TRBJ2-1; 16 nucleotides agree with TRBD2. V was clipped by 3 bases and J by 3 bases; unmatched bases: 5. This CDR3 is 18 amino acids long. Germline CDR1 is MRHNA and CDR2 is SNTAGT. CDR3 protein: CASSDPGTSGGGYNEQFF. CDR3 bases: TGTGCCAGCAGTGATCCCGGGACTAGCGGGGGGGGCTACAATGAGCAGTTCTTC.

This clonotype was seen a few times. The rearrangement links TRBV6-5 to TRBJ2-7; maybe TRBD2 (6 bases). The CDR3 is 14 residues long. Germline CDR1 and CDR2: MNHEY and SVGAGI. Trimming took 0 bases from V and 5 from J, leaving 11 bases between them. This CDR3 is CASSYSILADEQYF. CDR3 bases: TGTGCCAGCAGTTACTCGATATTAGCGGACGAGCAGTACTTC.

This clonotype has just a few counts. The chain combines TRBV10-3 with TRBJ2-5, with D perhaps matching TRBD2 (6 bases). This CDR3 region has 13 residues. Germline CDR1 and CDR2: ENHRY and SYGVKD. The V end was cut by 6 bases, the J end by 4 bases, with 12 bases between. CDR3 DNA sequence: TGTGCCATCAGCCCTACCGGGGGAGAGACCCAGTACTTC. Its protein product is CAISPTGGETQYF.

This rearrangement joins TRBV28 to TRBJ1-5; D not certain. V was pared by 2 bases and J by 4 bases, with 9 bases between. The CDR3 is 14 residues long. Germline V gene sequence: CDR1 MDHEN, CDR2 SYDVKM. CDR3 protein: CASSLLRDNQPQHF. In DNA, the CDR3 is TGTGCCAGCAGTTTACTTAGAGATAATCAGCCCCAGCATTTT.

V is TRBV5-1 and J is TRBJ2-5, with D perhaps TRBD1 or TRBD2 (6 bases each). The CDR3 sequence is 13 residues long. Germline assignment: CDR1 SGHRS and CDR2 YFSETQ. The germline V and J ends were trimmed by 4 bases and 12 bases, with 19 bases remaining between them. CDR3 nucleotides: TGCGCCAGCAGCGGGGGGCAGGAAAGGGGAGAGTACTTC. Translated: CASSGGQERGEYF.

This sequence joins TRBV5-1 and TRBJ1-6, with a weak D call TRBD1 (5 bases). The germline V gene has CDR1 SGHRS and CDR2 YFSETQ. The CDR3 totals 15 residues. With 7 bases removed from V and 8 bases from J, the gap between germline ends came to 19 bases. Here the CDR3 DNA reads TGCGCCAGCGGGAGAGGGGATTCCCCCTATTCACCCCTCCACTTT. It translates to CASGRGDSPYSPLHF.

This clonotype was recorded once. This chain connects TRBV12-3 or TRBV12-4 to TRBJ1-1; a possible D gene is TRBD1 (5 bases). CDR3 length equals 14 residues. CDR3 sequence reads: CATRAGVGSTEAFF. In nucleotides, the CDR3 is TGTGCTACGAGGGCGGGGGTAGGGTCCACTGAAGCTTTCTTT.

This clonotype was observed a handful of times. A junction end diverges from the germline sequence, so it may reflect a read error. The J gene is TRBJ2-5, the V gene TRBV11-2, with D perhaps TRBD2 (5 bases). CDR1 is SGHAT, CDR2 FQNNGV, per germline. CDR3 length: 14 residues. The CDR3 region has the DNA TGTGCCAGCAGCTTCACGGGGTTCCAAGAGGCCCAGTACTTC. The encoded protein is CASSFTGFQEAQYF. Looking up the rest from reference TRBV11-2 and TRBJ2-5 gives the full variable domain: EAGVAQSPRYKIIEKRQSVAFWCNPISGHATLYWYQQILGQGPKLLIQFQNNGVVDDSQLPKDRFSAERLKGVDSTLKIQPAKLEDSAVYLCASSFTGFQEAQYFGPGTRLLVL.

This clonotype was seen only a few times. The gene calls are TRBV20-1 and TRBJ2-1, with TRBD2 matching 14 bases. V dropped 5 bases and J dropped 6; count of bases not matched to a gene: 6. The germline V gene encodes CDR1 DFQATT and CDR2 SNEGSKA (reference sequence). This CDR3 comprises 15 residues. The CDR3 reads CSAWTSGGTSNEQFF. The CDR3 DNA reads as TGCAGTGCTTGGACTAGCGGGGGGACTTCCAATGAGCAGTTCTTC.

This clonotype was detected only a few times. The J gene is TRBJ2-5, the V gene TRBV7-2; no reliable D call. CDR3 length equals 13 residues. CDR1 and CDR2 (germline): SGHTA, FQGNSA. With 5 bases removed from V and 5 bases from J, the gap between germline ends came to 12 bases. Here the CDR3 DNA reads TGTGCCAGCAGCCCCCAGACCGGGGAGACCCAGTACTTC. It is translated as CASSPQTGETQYF.

This clonotype was seen a handful of times. The CDR3 DNA reads as TGTGCCAGCTCATCCGACCGTAATGAAAAACTGTTTTTT. This gives the protein CASSSDRNEKLFF. This sequence joins TRBV18 and TRBJ1-4; no clear D gene. Germline assignment: CDR1 KGHSH and CDR2 LQKENI. Trimming removed 5 bases at V and 4 bases at J, with 8 bases between. This CDR3 has 13 amino acids. The full variable domain, its missing parts supplied by reference TRBV18 and TRBJ1-4, is NAGVMQNPRHLVRRRGQEARLRCSPMKGHSHVYWYRQLPEEGLKFMVYLQKENIIDESGMPKERFSAEFPKEGPSILRIQQVVRGDSAAYFCASSSDRNEKLFFGSGTQLSVL.

This clonotype was counted a few times. One end of the junction fails to match germline, which may point to a read error. The gene calls are TRBV5-1 and TRBJ2-7; the match to TRBD1 covers 12 bases. The CDR3 is made up of 18 amino acids. Germline V gene sequence: CDR1 SGHRS, CDR2 YFSETQ. CDR3 protein: CAGSSRATSGTGGGEQYF. In DNA, the CDR3 is TGCGCCGGCAGCTCACGCGCCACGTCCGGGACAGGGGGCGGCGAGCAGTACTTC.

This clonotype was counted only a few times. The chain uses TRBV5-1 and TRBJ2-5; D is uncertain. V was cut by 2 bases and J by 5 bases, with 19 bases left in between. This CDR3 is built from 16 residues. Germline V gene lookup returns CDR1 SGHRS and CDR2 YFSETQ. CDR3 sequence reads: CASSLIPLPKQETQYF. The CDR3 bases are TGCGCCAGCAGCTTAATTCCCCTCCCCAAGCAGGAGACCCAGTACTTC.

The genes are TRBV19 and TRBJ2-3; D remains ambiguous. CDR1 is LNHDA, CDR2 SQIVND, per germline (reference sequence). This CDR3 is 10 amino acids long. V was shortened by 10 bases and J by 7 bases, with 9 bases between the two germline ends. The CDR3 DNA is TGTGCCACTAATCAACATACGCAGTATTTT. Its protein product is CATNQHTQYF.

The chain joins TRBV20-1 to TRBJ2-7, with 12 bases aligning to TRBD2. The CDR3 is 13 residues long. The V segment lost 6 bases and the J segment 4 bases; nucleotides outside the gene matches: 4. The germline V gene encodes CDR1 DFQATT and CDR2 SNEGSKA (reference sequence). The CDR3: CSAKLAGGYEQYF. DNA for the CDR3: TGCAGTGCAAAACTAGCGGGGGGTTACGAGCAGTACTTC.

This clonotype was counted a single time. The rearrangement links TRBV3-1 to TRBJ2-1, with no clear D. V dropped 0 bases and J dropped 4 bases, with 13 bases sitting between them. CDR3 size: 16 residues. Germline loops: CDR1 LGHDT, CDR2 YNNKEL (reference sequence). This CDR3 reads CASSQEGLLLYNEQFF. CDR3 bases: TGTGCCAGCAGCCAAGAGGGCCTTCTCTTATACAATGAGCAGTTCTTC.

In its sample, this clonotype was seen a few times. J is TRBJ2-7 and V is TRBV11-2; D is unresolved. The J call may be faulty, since TRBJ2-5 better matches the DNA end. In germline, CDR1 is SGHAT, CDR2 FQNNGV. There are 16 residues in the CDR3. CDR3 protein: CASSLDSGLSRETQYF. The CDR3 region has the DNA TGTGCCAGCAGCTTAGACTCGGGCCTTAGCCGGGAGACCCAGTACTTC.

This sequence joins TRBV29-1 and TRBJ2-7, with TRBD2 matching over 7 bases. With V trimmed by 4 bases and J by 2 bases, 8 bases remained unmatched. Germline V CDR1 and CDR2: SQVTM, ANQGSEA. CDR3 length: 14 residues. The CDR3 DNA reads TGCAGCGTTGTGGGGGGGGTATCAACCTACGAGCAGTACTTC. Residues: CSVVGGVSTYEQYF.

The rearrangement uses TRBV28 and TRBJ1-1; the D is unclear. Germline-derived CDR1 and CDR2 are MDHEN and SYDVKM. Trimming pared 4 bases from V and 4 bases from J, leaving 7 bases between. The CDR3 totals 12 residues. DNA for the CDR3: TGTGCCAGCAGTTCGGTGGTCACTGAAGCTTTCTTT. Translated, it gives CASSSVVTEAFF.

Comments on this clonotype: The junction departs from germline at one end; a sequencing error may be responsible. The chain joins TRBV7-3 to TRBJ1-1, with a weak D call TRBD1 (6 bases). CDR3 length: 13 amino acids. The germline V gene has CDR1 SGHTA and CDR2 FQGTGA. DNA of the CDR3: TGTGCCTGCAGCCCGGGGGGCGACACTGAAGCTTTCTTT. This gives the protein CACSPGGDTEAFF.

In its sample, this clonotype was seen a few times. This chain connects TRBV20-1 to TRBJ2-3; no clear D gene. Trimming removed 4 bases from V and 0 bases from J, with 11 bases in between. Germline CDR1 reads DFQATT; CDR2 reads SNEGSKA (reference sequence). The CDR3 extends over 14 amino acids. This CDR3 reads CSATGVSSTDTQYF. CDR3 bases: TGCAGTGCTACCGGTGTCTCTAGCACAGATACGCAGTATTTT.